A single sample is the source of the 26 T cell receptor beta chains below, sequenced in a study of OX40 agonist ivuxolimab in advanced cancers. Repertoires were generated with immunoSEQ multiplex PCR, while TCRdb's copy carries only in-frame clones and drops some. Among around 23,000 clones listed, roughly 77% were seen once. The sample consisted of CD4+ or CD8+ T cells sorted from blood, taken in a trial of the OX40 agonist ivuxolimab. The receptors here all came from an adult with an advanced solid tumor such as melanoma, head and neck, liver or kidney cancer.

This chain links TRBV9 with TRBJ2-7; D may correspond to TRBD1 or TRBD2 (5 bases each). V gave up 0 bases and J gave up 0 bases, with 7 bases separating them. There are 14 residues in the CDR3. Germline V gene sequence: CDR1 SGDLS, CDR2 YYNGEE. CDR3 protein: CASSVGGSSYEQYF. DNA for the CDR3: TGTGCCAGCAGCGTAGGGGGGAGCTCCTACGAGCAGTACTTC.

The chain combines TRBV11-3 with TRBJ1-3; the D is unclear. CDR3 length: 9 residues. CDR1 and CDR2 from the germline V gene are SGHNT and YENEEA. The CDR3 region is CASRRPIYF. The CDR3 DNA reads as TGTGCAAGTCGCCGCCCCATATATTTT.

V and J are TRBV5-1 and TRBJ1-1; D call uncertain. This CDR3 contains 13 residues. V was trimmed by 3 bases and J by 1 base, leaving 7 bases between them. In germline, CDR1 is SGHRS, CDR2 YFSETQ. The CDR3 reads CASSSTENTEAFF. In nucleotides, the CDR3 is TGCGCCAGCAGCTCCACGGAGAACACTGAAGCTTTCTTT.

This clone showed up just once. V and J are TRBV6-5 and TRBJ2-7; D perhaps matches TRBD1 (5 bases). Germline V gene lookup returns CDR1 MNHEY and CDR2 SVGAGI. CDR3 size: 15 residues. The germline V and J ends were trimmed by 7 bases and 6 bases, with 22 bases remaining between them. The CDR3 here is CASTSYPGLGREQYF. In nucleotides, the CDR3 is TGTGCCAGCACCTCTTACCCAGGGCTAGGTCGCGAGCAGTACTTC.

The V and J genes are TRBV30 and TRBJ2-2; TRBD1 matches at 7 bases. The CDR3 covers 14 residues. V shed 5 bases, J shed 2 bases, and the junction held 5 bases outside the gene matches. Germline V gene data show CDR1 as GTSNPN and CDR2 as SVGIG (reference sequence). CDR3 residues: CAWGTGVNTGELFF. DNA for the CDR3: TGTGCCTGGGGAACAGGGGTAAACACCGGGGAGCTGTTTTTT.

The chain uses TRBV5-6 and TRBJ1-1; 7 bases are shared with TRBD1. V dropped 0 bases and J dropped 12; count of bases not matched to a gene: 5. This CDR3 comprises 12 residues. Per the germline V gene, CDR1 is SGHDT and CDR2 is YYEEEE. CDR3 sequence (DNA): TGTGCCAGCAGCTTGGACGGGACAGTACCTTTCTTT. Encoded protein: CASSLDGTVPFF.

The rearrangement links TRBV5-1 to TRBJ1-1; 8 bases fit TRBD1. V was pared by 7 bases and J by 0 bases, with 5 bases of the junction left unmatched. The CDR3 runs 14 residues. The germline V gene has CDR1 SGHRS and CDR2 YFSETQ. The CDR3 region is CASWTGIMNTEAFF. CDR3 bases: TGCGCCAGCTGGACAGGGATCATGAACACTGAAGCTTTCTTT.

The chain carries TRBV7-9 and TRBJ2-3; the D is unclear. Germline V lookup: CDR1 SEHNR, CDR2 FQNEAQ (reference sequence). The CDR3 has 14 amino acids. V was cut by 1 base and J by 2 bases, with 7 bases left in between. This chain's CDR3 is CASSLVSTTDTQYF. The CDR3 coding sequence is TGTGCCAGCAGCTTAGTTTCTACCACAGATACGCAGTATTTT.

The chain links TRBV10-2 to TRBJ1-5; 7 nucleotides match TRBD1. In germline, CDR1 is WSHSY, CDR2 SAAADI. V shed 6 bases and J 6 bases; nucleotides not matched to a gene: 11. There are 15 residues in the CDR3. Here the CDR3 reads CASRTNMDRTQPQHF. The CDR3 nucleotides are TGCGCCAGCAGAACGAACATGGACAGGACTCAGCCCCAGCATTTT.

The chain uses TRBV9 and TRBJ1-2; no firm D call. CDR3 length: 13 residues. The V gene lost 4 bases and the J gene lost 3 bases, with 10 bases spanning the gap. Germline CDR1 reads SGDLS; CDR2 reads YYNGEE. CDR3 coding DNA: TGTGCCAGCAGCTCTATACGGCACTATGGCTACACCTTC. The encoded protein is CASSSIRHYGYTF.

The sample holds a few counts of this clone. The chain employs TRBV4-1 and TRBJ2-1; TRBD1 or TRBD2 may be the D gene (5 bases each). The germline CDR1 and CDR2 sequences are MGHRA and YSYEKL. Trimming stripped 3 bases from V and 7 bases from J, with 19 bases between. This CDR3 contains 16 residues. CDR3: CASSHPQLRGRNEQFF. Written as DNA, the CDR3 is TGCGCCAGCAGCCACCCGCAACTAAGGGGACGGAATGAGCAGTTCTTC.

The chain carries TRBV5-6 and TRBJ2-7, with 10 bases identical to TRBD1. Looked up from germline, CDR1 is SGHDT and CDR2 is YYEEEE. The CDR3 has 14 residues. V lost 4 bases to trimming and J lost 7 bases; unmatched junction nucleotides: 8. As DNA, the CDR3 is TGTGCCAGCAGCGAGACAGGGGGCCCGGGAGAGCAGTACTTC. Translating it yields CASSETGGPGEQYF.

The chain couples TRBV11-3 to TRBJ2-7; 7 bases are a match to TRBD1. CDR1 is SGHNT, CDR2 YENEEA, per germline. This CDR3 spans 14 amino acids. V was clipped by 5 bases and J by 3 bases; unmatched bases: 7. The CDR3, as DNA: TGTGCCAGCAGCATCGGGACAGTGGGCTACGAGCAGTACTTC. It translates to CASSIGTVGYEQYF.

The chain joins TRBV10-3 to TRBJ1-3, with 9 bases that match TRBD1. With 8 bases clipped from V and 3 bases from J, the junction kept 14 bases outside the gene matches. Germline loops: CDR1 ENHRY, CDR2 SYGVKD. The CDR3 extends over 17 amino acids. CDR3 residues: CAILDRGMRDSGNTIYF. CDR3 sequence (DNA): TGTGCCATCCTGGACAGGGGCATGCGGGATAGTGGAAACACCATATATTTT.

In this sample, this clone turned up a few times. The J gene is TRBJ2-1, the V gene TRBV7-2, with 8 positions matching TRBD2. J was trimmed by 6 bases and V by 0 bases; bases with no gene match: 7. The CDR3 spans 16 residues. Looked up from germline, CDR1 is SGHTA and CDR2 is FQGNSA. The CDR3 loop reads CASSLAGTRGLNEQFF. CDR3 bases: TGTGCCAGCAGCTTAGCCGGGACTAGAGGTCTCAATGAGCAGTTCTTC.

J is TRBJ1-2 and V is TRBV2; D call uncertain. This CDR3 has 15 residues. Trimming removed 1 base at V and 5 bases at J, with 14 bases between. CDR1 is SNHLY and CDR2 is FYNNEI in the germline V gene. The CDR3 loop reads CASSEDPRVGYGYTF. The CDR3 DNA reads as TGTGCCAGCAGTGAAGACCCGCGGGTAGGATATGGCTACACCTTC.

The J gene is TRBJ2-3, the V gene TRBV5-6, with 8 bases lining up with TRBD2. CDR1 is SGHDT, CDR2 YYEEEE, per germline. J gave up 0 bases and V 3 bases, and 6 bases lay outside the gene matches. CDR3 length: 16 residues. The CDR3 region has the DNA TGTGCCAGCAGCTCAACTAGCGGACAGAGCACAGATACGCAGTATTTT. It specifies CASSSTSGQSTDTQYF.

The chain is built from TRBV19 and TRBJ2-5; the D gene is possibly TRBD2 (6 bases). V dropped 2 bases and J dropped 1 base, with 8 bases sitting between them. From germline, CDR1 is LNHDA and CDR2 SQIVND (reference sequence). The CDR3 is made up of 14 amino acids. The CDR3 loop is CASSIQGGQETQYF. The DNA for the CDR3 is TGTGCCAGTAGTATACAGGGAGGCCAAGAGACCCAGTACTTC.

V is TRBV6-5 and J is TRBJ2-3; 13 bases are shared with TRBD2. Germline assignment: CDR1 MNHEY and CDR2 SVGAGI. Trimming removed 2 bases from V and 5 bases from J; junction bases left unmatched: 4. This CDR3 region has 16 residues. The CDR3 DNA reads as TGTGCCAGCAGTTACAGGACTAGCGGGAGAAGAGATACGCAGTATTTT. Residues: CASSYRTSGRRDTQYF.

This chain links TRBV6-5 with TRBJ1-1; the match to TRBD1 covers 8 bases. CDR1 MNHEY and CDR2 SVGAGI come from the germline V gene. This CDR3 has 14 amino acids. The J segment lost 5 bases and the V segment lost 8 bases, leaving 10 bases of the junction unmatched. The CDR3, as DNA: TGTGCCAGCTGGGGGGCAGGGGGCAGGACTGAAGCTTTCTTT. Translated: CASWGAGGRTEAFF.

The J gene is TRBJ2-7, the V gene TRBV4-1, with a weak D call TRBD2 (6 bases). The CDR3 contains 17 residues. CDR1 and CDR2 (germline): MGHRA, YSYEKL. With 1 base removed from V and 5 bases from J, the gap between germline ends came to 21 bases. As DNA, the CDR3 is TGCGCCAGCAGCCAAGCGCTGGGTCGGGAGCTACGCGACGAGCAGTACTTC. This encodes CASSQALGRELRDEQYF.

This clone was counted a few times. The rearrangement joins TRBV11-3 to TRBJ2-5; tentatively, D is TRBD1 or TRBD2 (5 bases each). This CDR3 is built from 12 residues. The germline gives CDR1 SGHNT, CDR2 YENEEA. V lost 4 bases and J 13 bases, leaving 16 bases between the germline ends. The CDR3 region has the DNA TGTGCCAGCAGCTCAGATGGCAGGGACCCGTACTTC. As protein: CASSSDGRDPYF.

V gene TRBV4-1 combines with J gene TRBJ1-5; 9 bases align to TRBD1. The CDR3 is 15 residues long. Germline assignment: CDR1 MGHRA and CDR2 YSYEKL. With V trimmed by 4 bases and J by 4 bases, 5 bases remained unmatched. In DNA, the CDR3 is TGCGCCAGCAGCCCGGGGACAGGGTATAATCAGCCCCAGCATTTT. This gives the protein CASSPGTGYNQPQHF.

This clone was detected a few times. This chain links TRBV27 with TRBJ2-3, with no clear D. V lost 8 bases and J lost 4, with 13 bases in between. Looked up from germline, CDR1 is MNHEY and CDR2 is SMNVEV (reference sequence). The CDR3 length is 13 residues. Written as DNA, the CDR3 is TGTGCCAGCGGTCACTTTGGGGCAGATACGCAGTATTTT. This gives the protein CASGHFGADTQYF.

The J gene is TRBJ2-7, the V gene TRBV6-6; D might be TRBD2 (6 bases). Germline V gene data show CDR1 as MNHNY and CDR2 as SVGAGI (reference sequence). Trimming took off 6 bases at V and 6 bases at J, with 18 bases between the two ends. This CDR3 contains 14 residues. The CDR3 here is CASSQRGQEGEQYF. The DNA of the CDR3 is TGTGCCAGCAGCCAACGGGGTCAGGAGGGCGAGCAGTACTTC.

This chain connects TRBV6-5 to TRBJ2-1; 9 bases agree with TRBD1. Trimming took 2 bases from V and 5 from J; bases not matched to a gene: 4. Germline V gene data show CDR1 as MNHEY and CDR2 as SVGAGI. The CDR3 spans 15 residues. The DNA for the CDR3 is TGTGCCAGCAGTTACACCGGGACAGGGAACAATGAGCAGTTCTTC. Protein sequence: CASSYTGTGNNEQFF.